This T cell receptor (beta chain) was sequenced during a study of T cell repertoires in cytomegalovirus infection (dated by TCRdb to the late 2010s). In the study overall: Because public TCR beta signatures pointed to carriage of CMV infection together with the matching HLA type, the HLA type of each donor mattered for the analysis. Broad study findings and their caveats: In the ex vivo response, HLA-C-restricted CMV-specific TCR beta clonotypes were dominant, and in two of eight donors the single most frequent clonotype came from this HLA-C-restricted group. Carriers of CMV infection plus the relevant HLA type were discriminated by the cumulative frequency of public TCR beta family members in the study cohort and in an independent roughly 400-donor cohort.

Germline trimming: 8 bases from V, 1 base from J; junction bases outside gene matches: 6. The germline V gene specifies MNHEY as CDR1 and SVGEGT as CDR2. The CDR3, from cysteine to phenylalanine, totals 14 residues. CDR3 DNA only is kept here, 42 bases in frame from base 1. This clonotype has at least ten counts. Its antigen specificity is not known. Base-call qualities are not available, and no considerably larger clone is one nucleotide away. Sequencing used an Illumina HiSeq 1500. The public reads were reanalyzed by TCRdb: fastp trimming at Q25, MiXCR alignment, in-frame beta chains only. When rows share a CDR3 protein, they turn into one entry using the most common DNA and genes. This sample has roughly 760,000 distinct CDR3 sequences in its table, and 35% of those were observed once. About 2.8% of the sample rests with the top ten.

The sample was PBMCs. The TCR was taken from a human donor in good health (CMV status not recorded). Some clones in this sample may be carry-over from other donors' samples. The chain was built from TRBV6-2 or TRBV6-3 and TRBJ2-3, with 7 bases aligning to TRBD2. The CDR3 protein sequence reads: CASGPGGRTDTQYF. The nucleotides are TGTGCCAGCGGACCGGGGGGACGCACAGATACGCAGTATTTT.